This T cell receptor (beta chain) emerged from a study of TIL therapy for anti-PD-1-resistant metastatic lung cancer. Study as a whole: Tumors had a median PD-L1 proportion score of 4.5% to 7%. Most patients had lung adenocarcinoma; several tumors were EGFR-mutant, two ALK-rearranged; half smoked currently or formerly.

This clone was recorded once. This was the immunoSEQ v3 assay. The assay was immunoSEQ multiplex PCR, and TCRdb's table has in-frame clones only and misses some. The sample yields 20,000 to 30,000 clones, about 60% seen once. The time point here: pre-treatment sample, taken before nivolumab and TIL therapy. Tumor tissue came from excised metastases, mostly pleural nodules or supraclavicular lymph nodes. Germline lookup yields CDR1 SGHTS and CDR2 YDEGEE. Trimming removed 0 bases at V and 2 bases at J, with 6 bases between. The CDR3 is 14 residues long. The chain has TRBV5-8 and TRBJ1-5; D gene unclear. The starting material was tumor tissue, obtained at baseline. This sequence originates from a woman between 30 and 80 years old with non-small cell lung cancer. CDR3 amino acids: CASSLVEGNQPQHF. The CDR3 nucleotides read TGTGCCAGCAGCTTGGTGGAGGGCAATCAGCCCCAGCATTTT.